This T cell receptor beta chain originates from a study of tumour-infiltrating T cells in Burkitt lymphoma. As for the study in general: Survival, overall and progression-free, tracked with productive clonality.

TCRdb's copy holds only in-frame clones and misses some; the assay was immunoSEQ multiplex PCR. The table has some 14,000 clones, approximately 82% seen once; the top ten hold 6% to 8.5%. The germline V gene encodes CDR1 GTSNPN and CDR2 SVGIG (reference sequence). The J segment lost 4 bases and the V segment lost 1 base, leaving 3 bases of the junction unmatched. The CDR3 length is 13 residues. Material for sequencing was tumor tissue. The clonotype comes from a human donor with diffuse large B-cell lymphoma. The rearrangement uses TRBV30 and TRBJ2-7; 8 nucleotides align to TRBD1. DNA for the CDR3: TGTGCCTGGAGTGGGACAGGGTGGTACGAGCAGTACTTC. It is translated as CAWSGTGWYEQYF.